This T cell receptor (beta chain) came from a study of cytomegalovirus exposure and HLA in healthy donors. 13 Jbeta primers and 60 Vbeta primers were used for the PCR. Here immunoSEQ multiplex PCR was the method, and the copy in TCRdb shows in-frame clones only, minus some. The sample lists 100,000 or so clones; approximately 11% were seen once. Sample: PBMCs. The source of this sequence is a man in his forties in good health and CMV-seropositive.

CDR3 in DNA: TGTGCCAGCAGGGGACAGGGGTTCAATGAGCAGTTCTTC. Encoded protein: CASRGQGFNEQFF. This chain connects TRBV5-4 to TRBJ2-1; 10 positions match TRBD1. With 5 bases clipped from V and 6 bases from J, the junction kept 2 bases outside the gene matches. The V gene's germline CDR1 is SGHNT and CDR2 YYREEE (reference sequence). This CDR3 has 13 amino acids.